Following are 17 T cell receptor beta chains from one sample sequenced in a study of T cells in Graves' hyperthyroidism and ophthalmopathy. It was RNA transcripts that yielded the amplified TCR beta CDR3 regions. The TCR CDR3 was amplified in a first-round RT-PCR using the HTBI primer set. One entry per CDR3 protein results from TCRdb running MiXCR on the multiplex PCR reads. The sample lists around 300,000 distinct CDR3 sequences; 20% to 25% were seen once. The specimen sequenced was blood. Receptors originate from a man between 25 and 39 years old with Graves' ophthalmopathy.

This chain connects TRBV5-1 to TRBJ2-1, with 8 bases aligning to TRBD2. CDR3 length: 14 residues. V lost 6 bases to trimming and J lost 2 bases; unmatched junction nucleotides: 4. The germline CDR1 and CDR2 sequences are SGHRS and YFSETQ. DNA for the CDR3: TGCGCCAGCAAAGTACTAGCGGCCTACAATGAGCAGTTCTTC. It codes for CASKVLAAYNEQFF. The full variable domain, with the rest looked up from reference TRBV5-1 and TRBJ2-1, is KAGVTQTPRYLIKTRGQQVTLSCSPISGHRSVSWYQQTPGQGLQFLFEYFSETQRNKGNFPGRFSGRQFSNSRSEMNVSTLELGDSALYLCASKVLAAYNEQFFGPGTRLTVL.

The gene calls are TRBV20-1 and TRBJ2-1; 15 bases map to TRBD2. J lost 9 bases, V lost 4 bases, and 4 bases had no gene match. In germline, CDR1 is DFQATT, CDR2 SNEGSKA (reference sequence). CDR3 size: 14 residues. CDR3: CSAMKGLAGGEQFF. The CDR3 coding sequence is TGCAGTGCTATGAAGGGACTAGCGGGAGGTGAGCAGTTCTTC.

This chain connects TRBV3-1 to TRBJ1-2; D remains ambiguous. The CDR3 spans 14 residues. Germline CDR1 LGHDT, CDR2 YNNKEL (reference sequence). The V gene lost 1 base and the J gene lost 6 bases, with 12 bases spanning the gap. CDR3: CASSQVKGLDGYTF. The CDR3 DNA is TGTGCCAGCAGCCAAGTCAAGGGTTTAGATGGCTACACCTTC.

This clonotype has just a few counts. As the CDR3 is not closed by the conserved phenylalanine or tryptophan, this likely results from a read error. In DNA, the CDR3 is TGTGCCAGCAGCCCTCTAGCGGGAAATGAGCAGTTCCTC. This codes for CASSPLAGNEQFL. The J gene is TRBJ2-1, the V gene TRBV11-2; 9 bases map to TRBD2. The CDR3 loop spans 13 amino acids. V gave up 5 bases and J gave up 7 bases; unmatched junction bases: 3. Germline V lookup: CDR1 SGHAT, CDR2 FQNNGV.

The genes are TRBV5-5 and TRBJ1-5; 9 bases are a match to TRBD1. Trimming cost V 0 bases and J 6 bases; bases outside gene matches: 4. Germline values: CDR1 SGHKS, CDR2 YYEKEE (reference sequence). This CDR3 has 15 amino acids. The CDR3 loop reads CASSLGGQGSQPQHF. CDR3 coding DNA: TGTGCCAGCAGCTTGGGGGGACAGGGTAGTCAGCCCCAGCATTTT.

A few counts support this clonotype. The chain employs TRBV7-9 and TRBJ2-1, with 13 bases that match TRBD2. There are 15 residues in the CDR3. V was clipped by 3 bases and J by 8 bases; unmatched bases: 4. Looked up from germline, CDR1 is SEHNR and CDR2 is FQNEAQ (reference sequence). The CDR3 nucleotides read TGTGCCAGCAGCTTCGGACTAGCGGGGGTCGATGAGCAGTTCTTC. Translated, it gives CASSFGLAGVDEQFF.

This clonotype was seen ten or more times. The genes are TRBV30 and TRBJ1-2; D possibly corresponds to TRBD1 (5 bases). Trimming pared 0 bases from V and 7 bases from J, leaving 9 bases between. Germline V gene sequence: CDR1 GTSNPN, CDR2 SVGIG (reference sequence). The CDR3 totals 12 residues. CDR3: CAWSVTDGGYTF. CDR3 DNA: TGTGCCTGGAGTGTGACAGATGGTGGCTACACCTTC.

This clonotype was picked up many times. The CDR3 nucleotides are TGTGCCAGCAGTGAATCTTGGGGGGCCCACTATGGCTACACCTTC. Translation gives CASSESWGAHYGYTF. This chain joins TRBV6-1 and TRBJ1-2; tentative D call: TRBD1 (6 bases). Germline assignment: CDR1 MNHNS and CDR2 SASEGT. Between the trimmed V and J ends, which lost 2 bases and 3 bases, there was a span of 13 bases. The CDR3 totals 15 residues.

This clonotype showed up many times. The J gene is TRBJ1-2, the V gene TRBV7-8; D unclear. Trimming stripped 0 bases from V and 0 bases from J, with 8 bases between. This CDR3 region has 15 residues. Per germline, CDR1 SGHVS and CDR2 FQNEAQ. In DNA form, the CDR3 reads TGTGCCAGCAGCTTAGCGGGCCCATCTAACTATGGCTACACCTTC. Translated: CASSLAGPSNYGYTF. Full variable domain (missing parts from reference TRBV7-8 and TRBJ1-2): GAGVSQSPRYKVAKRGQDVALRCDPISGHVSLFWYQQALGQGPEFLTYFQNEAQLDKSGLPSDRFFAERPEGSVSTLKIQRTQQEDSAVYLCASSLAGPSNYGYTFGSGTRLTVV.

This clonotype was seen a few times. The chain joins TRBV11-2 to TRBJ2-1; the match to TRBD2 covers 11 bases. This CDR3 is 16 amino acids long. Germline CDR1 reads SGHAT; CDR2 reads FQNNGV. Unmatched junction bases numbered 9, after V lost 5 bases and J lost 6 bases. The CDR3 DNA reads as TGTGCCAGCAGCCCCCTTAGCGGGAGGGCCGCCAATGAGCAGTTCTTC. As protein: CASSPLSGRAANEQFF.

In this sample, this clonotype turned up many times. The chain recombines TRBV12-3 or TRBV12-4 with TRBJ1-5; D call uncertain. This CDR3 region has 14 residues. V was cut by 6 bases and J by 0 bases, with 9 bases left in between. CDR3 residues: CASSRQNSNQPQHF. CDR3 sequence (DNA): TGTGCCAGCAGCCGTCAGAATAGCAATCAGCCCCAGCATTTT.

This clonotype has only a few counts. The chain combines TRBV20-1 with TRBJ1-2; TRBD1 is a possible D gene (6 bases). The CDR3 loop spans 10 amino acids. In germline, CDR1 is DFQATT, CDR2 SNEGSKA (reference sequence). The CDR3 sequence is CTGVLYGYTF. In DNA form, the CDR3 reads TGCACAGGGGTACTCTATGGCTACACCTTC.

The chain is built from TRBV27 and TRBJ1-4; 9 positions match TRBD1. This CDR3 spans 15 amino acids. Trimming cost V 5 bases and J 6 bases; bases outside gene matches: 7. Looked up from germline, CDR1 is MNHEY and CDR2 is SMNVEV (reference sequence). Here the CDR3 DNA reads TGTGCCAGCAGTGTTACAGGGGGCGAACATGAAAAACTGTTTTTT. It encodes CASSVTGGEHEKLFF.

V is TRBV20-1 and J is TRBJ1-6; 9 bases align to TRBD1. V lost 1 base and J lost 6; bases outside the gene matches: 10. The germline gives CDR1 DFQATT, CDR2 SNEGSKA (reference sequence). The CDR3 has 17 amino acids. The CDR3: CSARGSSGQGPNSPLHF. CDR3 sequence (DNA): TGCAGTGCTAGAGGATCCTCCGGACAGGGGCCTAATTCACCCCTCCACTTT.

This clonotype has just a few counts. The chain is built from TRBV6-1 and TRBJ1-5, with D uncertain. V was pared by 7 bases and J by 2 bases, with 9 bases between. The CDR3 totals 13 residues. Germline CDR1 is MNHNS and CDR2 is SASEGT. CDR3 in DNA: TGTGCCAGCAACAACAGAGGCAATCAGCCCCAGCATTTT. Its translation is CASNNRGNQPQHF.

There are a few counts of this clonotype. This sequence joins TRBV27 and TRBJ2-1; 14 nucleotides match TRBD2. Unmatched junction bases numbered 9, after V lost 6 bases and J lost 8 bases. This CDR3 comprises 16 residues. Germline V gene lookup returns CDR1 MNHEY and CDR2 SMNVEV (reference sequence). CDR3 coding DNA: TGTGCCAGCAGCCTCGGGACTAGCGGGAGTGTGGATGAGCAGTTCTTC. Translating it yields CASSLGTSGSVDEQFF.

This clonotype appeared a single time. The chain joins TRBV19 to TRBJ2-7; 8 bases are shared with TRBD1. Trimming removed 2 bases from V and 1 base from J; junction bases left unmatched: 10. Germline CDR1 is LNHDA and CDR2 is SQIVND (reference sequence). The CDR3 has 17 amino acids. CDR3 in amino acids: CASSINPAGGASYEQYF. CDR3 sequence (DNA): TGTGCCAGTAGTATAAACCCCGCAGGGGGCGCATCCTACGAGCAGTACTTC. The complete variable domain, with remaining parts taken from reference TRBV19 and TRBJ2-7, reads DGGITQSPKYLFRKEGQNVTLSCEQNLNHDAMYWYRQDPGQGLRLIYYSQIVNDFQKGDIAEGYSVSREKKESFPLTVTSAQKNPTAFYLCASSINPAGGASYEQYFGPGTRLTVT.